These 21 T cell receptor beta chains share one sample of origin, sequenced in a study of blood T cells in healthy people across ages. Using a J-beta primer mix together with a sample-barcoded 5' primer, a second PCR was run for about 7 to 12 cycles. TCRdb reprocessed the 5' RACE reads via MiXCR and lists one record per CDR3 protein. The sample lists some 1,500,000 distinct CDR3 sequences; approximately 43% were seen once. The sample consisted of blood. Every receptor here comes from a woman aged 18-29 years in good health.

This clonotype was counted at least ten times. This chain joins TRBV29-1 and TRBJ1-2, with 9 bases matching TRBD1. From germline, CDR1 is SQVTM and CDR2 ANQGSEA. The trim removed 7 bases at V and 5 bases at J, leaving 8 bases unmatched. The CDR3 has 13 amino acids. This CDR3 reads CSGRDREDYGYTF. In nucleotides, the CDR3 is TGCAGCGGTAGGGACAGGGAGGATTATGGCTACACCTTC.

The rearrangement joins TRBV6-1 to TRBJ2-3, with a weak D call TRBD1 (6 bases). The germline V and J ends were trimmed by 2 bases and 0 bases, with 21 bases remaining between them. The CDR3 contains 19 residues. CDR1 and CDR2 (germline): MNHNS, SASEGT. The CDR3 here is CASSERLGPTGLSTDTQYF. The CDR3 DNA sequence: TGTGCCAGCAGTGAAAGGTTGGGGCCGACAGGTCTCAGCACAGATACGCAGTATTTT.

CDR3 nucleotide sequence: TGCAGTGCTAGAATCGGGAGGGCCTTGGTGTTACGCACAGATACGCAGTATTTT. Its translation: CSARIGRALVLRTDTQYF. The chain employs TRBV20-1 and TRBJ2-3, with TRBD2 identical over 8 bases. The ends lost 2 bases at V and 1 base at J; junction bases unmatched: 14. The CDR3 contains 18 residues. CDR1 and CDR2 (germline): DFQATT, SNEGSKA (reference sequence).

CDR3 in amino acids: CASSFFRDRAGKNIQYF. The CDR3 nucleotides are TGTGCCAGCAGTTTTTTCCGGGACAGGGCGGGCAAAAACATTCAGTACTTC. The V call is TRBV27, the J call TRBJ2-4, with 9 bases identical to TRBD1. The CDR3 loop spans 17 amino acids. V shed 3 bases, J shed 3 bases, and the junction held 9 bases outside the gene matches. Germline CDR1 MNHEY, CDR2 SMNVEV (reference sequence).

This clonotype showed up just a few times. The genes are TRBV7-2 and TRBJ2-1; 10 bases match TRBD2. Germline assignment: CDR1 SGHTA and CDR2 FQGNSA. The CDR3 length is 15 residues. V was clipped by 5 bases and J by 5 bases; unmatched bases: 6. CDR3 protein: CASSIGLADNNEQFF. In DNA, the CDR3 is TGTGCCAGCAGCATCGGACTAGCGGATAACAATGAGCAGTTCTTC. The complete variable domain, with remaining parts taken from reference TRBV7-2 and TRBJ2-1, reads GAGVSQSPSNKVTEKGKDVELRCDPISGHTALYWYRQSLGQGLEFLIYFQGNSAPDKSGLPSDRFSAERTGGSVSTLTIQRTQQEDSAVYLCASSIGLADNNEQFFGPGTRLTVL.

The V call is TRBV20-1, the J call TRBJ2-3; 10 positions match TRBD1. The CDR3 spans 12 residues. In germline, CDR1 is DFQATT, CDR2 SNEGSKA (reference sequence). The CDR3 DNA is TGCAGCCGGGACAGGGGTGGTGGTACGCAGTATTTT. Translated: CSRDRGGGTQYF.

This clonotype has a handful of counts. This chain connects TRBV27 to TRBJ2-5, with TRBD1 identical over 10 bases. V lost 5 bases to trimming and J lost 11 bases; unmatched junction nucleotides: 8. The CDR3 consists of 13 residues. In germline, CDR1 is MNHEY, CDR2 SMNVEV (reference sequence). The CDR3: CASSGDRGNEQYF. The CDR3 DNA reads as TGTGCCAGCAGTGGGGACAGGGGCAATGAGCAGTACTTC.

This clonotype was observed a few times. V is TRBV11-2 and J is TRBJ1-5; D gene ambiguous. The germline V and J ends were trimmed by 5 bases and 5 bases, with 10 bases remaining between them. Germline lookup yields CDR1 SGHAT and CDR2 FQNNGV. This CDR3 comprises 13 residues. CDR3 loop: CASSMGSHQPQHF. The CDR3 DNA is TGTGCCAGCAGCATGGGGTCTCATCAGCCCCAGCATTTT.

This clonotype was observed a few times. This chain connects TRBV5-1 to TRBJ2-7, with D perhaps given as TRBD1 or TRBD2 (5 bases each). V lost 3 bases, J lost 2 bases, and 18 bases lay in between. The V gene's germline CDR1 is SGHRS and CDR2 YFSETQ. The CDR3 runs to 16 residues. CDR3 sequence: CASSSLPGPSTYEQYF. The CDR3 DNA sequence: TGCGCCAGCAGCTCGCTACCGGGACCGAGCACCTACGAGCAGTACTTC.

The V call is TRBV27, the J call TRBJ2-1; D is possibly TRBD2 (5 bases). V dropped 7 bases and J dropped 8 bases, with 12 bases sitting between them. The CDR3 is made up of 12 amino acids. The germline gives CDR1 MNHEY, CDR2 SMNVEV (reference sequence). The CDR3 loop reads CASISGYDEQFF. The DNA of the CDR3 is TGTGCCAGCATCTCGGGGTACGATGAGCAGTTCTTC.

As regards this clonotype: A much more abundant neighbour one base away suggests this may be a read error. This chain links TRBV7-2 with TRBJ1-1; a possible D gene is TRBD1 (6 bases). Germline V lookup: CDR1 SGHTA, CDR2 FQGNSA. CDR3 length: 16 residues. V was cut by 2 bases and J by 4 bases, with 17 bases left in between. CDR3 in DNA: TGTGCCAGCAGCTTAAATCCCCCAGGGGTGAGCACTGAAGCTTTCTTT. Translated: CASSLNPPGVSTEAFF.

V and J are TRBV2 and TRBJ1-5; 10 bases match TRBD1. The germline V gene has CDR1 SNHLY and CDR2 FYNNEI. CDR3 length equals 14 residues. Unmatched junction bases numbered 7, after V lost 7 bases and J lost 7 bases. CDR3 nucleotides: TGTGCCAGCAACCGGGACAGGGGTGACCAGCCCCAGCATTTT. The encoded protein is CASNRDRGDQPQHF. Variable domain in full (rest from reference TRBV2 and TRBJ1-5): EPEVTQTPSHQVTQMGQEVILRCVPISNHLYFYWYRQILGQKVEFLVSFYNNEISEKSEIFDDQFSVERPDGSNFTLKIRSTKLEDSAMYFCASNRDRGDQPQHFGDGTRLSIL.

J is TRBJ2-3 and V is TRBV29-1; 11 positions match TRBD1. Germline V lookup: CDR1 SQVTM, CDR2 ANQGSEA. V lost 7 bases and J lost 10; bases outside the gene matches: 10. This CDR3 contains 13 residues. The DNA of the CDR3 is TGCAGCGCTGGACAGGGGGCCGGGGATGCGCAGTATTTT. Protein: CSAGQGAGDAQYF.

The chain is built from TRBV3-1 and TRBJ2-3; 10 nucleotides align to TRBD2. The length of the CDR3 is 16 residues. Unmatched junction bases numbered 6, after V lost 4 bases and J lost 2 bases. CDR1 is LGHDT, CDR2 YNNKEL, per germline (reference sequence). The CDR3 coding sequence is TGTGCCAGCAGCCCACCGGGACTAGCGTTCACAGATACGCAGTATTTT. Its translation is CASSPPGLAFTDTQYF.

The V call is TRBV29-1, the J call TRBJ2-7; 7 nucleotides match TRBD1. CDR1 and CDR2 from the germline V gene are SQVTM and ANQGSEA. The junction had 8 bases not matched to a gene; V was cut back by 6 bases and J by 3 bases. The CDR3 covers 13 residues. The CDR3 sequence is CSVLGQAGYEQYF. The CDR3, as DNA: TGCAGCGTCCTTGGACAGGCAGGCTACGAGCAGTACTTC.

The chain links TRBV29-1 to TRBJ2-5, with D uncertain. Germline-derived CDR1 and CDR2 are SQVTM and ANQGSEA. This CDR3 is built from 15 residues. The V and J ends lost 3 bases and 2 bases respectively, with 16 bases between them. In DNA, the CDR3 is TGCAGCGTTGATGTCAGGCCTGGCTTACAAGAGACCCAGTACTTC. Residues: CSVDVRPGLQETQYF. Based on the CDR3 plus reference TRBV29-1 and TRBJ2-5, the full variable domain is SAVISQKPSRDICQRGTSLTIQCQVDSQVTMMFWYRQQPGQSLTLIATANQGSEATYESGFVIDKFPISRPNLTFSTLTVSNMSPEDSSIYLCSVDVRPGLQETQYFGPGTRLLVL.

This clonotype was seen more than once but under ten times. The rearrangement uses TRBV21-1 and TRBJ1-4; TRBD1 is taken as the D call from the table, unchecked against the DNA. TRBV21-1 is termed a pseudogene. The CDR3 sequence is 13 residues long. The chain's CDR3 is CASSNRGNEKLFF. CDR3 nucleotides: TGTGCCAGCAGCAACAGGGGTAATGAAAAACTGTTTTTT.

The rearrangement links TRBV7-9 to TRBJ2-7, with 11 bases aligning to TRBD1. V lost 6 bases and J lost 4; bases outside the gene matches: 5. The germline V gene encodes CDR1 SEHNR and CDR2 FQNEAQ (reference sequence). The CDR3 contains 14 residues. The DNA for the CDR3 is TGTGCCAGCAGATCAGGACAGGGGGCTTACGAGCAGTACTTC. It encodes CASRSGQGAYEQYF.

This chain uses TRBV6-5 with TRBJ1-2; no clear D gene. This CDR3 is built from 16 residues. V dropped 2 bases and J dropped 4 bases, with 17 bases sitting between them. Germline CDR1 MNHEY, CDR2 SVGAGI. This chain's CDR3 is CASSYLATVGFYGYTF. Written as DNA, the CDR3 is TGTGCCAGCAGTTACCTCGCAACTGTCGGGTTCTATGGCTACACCTTC.

The chain has TRBV2 and TRBJ1-1; D is unresolved. V lost 4 bases and J 6 bases, leaving 12 bases between the germline ends. There are 13 residues in the CDR3. The germline V gene encodes CDR1 SNHLY and CDR2 FYNNEI. The CDR3 region is CASSGHQTSEAFF. The CDR3 bases are TGTGCCAGCAGTGGTCATCAGACTTCTGAAGCTTTCTTT.

This clonotype was observed a handful of times. The chain has TRBV15 and TRBJ1-5; D remains ambiguous. Germline V lookup: CDR1 LNHNV, CDR2 YYDKDF (reference sequence). Trimming left V 0 bases short and J 0 bases short, with 6 bases between. This CDR3 spans 15 amino acids. The CDR3 DNA reads TGTGCCACCAGCAGAGACAGGATTAGCAATCAGCCCCAGCATTTT. As protein: CATSRDRISNQPQHF.